These 11 T cell receptor beta chains were sequenced from one sample in a study of blood T cell repertoires in COVID-19. Method: immunoSEQ multiplex PCR; TCRdb's copy keeps in-frame clones and lacks some. The sample holds about 190,000 clones, about 88% seen once. The sequencing input was peripheral blood. These receptors originate from a man between 25 and 39 years old with acute or convalescent COVID-19.

The chain uses TRBV27 and TRBJ2-7, with TRBD2 as a possible D gene (5 bases). Germline lookup yields CDR1 MNHEY and CDR2 SMNVEV (reference sequence). Trimming removed 2 bases at V and 0 bases at J, with 8 bases between. The CDR3 is 14 residues long. The CDR3 spells CASSLEGSSYEQYF. As DNA, the CDR3 is TGTGCCAGCAGTTTAGAGGGCAGCTCCTACGAGCAGTACTTC.

The V call is TRBV19, the J call TRBJ2-2; perhaps TRBD2 as D (5 bases). From germline, CDR1 is LNHDA and CDR2 SQIVND (reference sequence). V was cut by 3 bases and J by 3 bases, with 8 bases left in between. CDR3 size: 14 residues. Here the CDR3 reads CASSIGVDTGELFF. CDR3 DNA: TGTGCCAGTAGTATCGGGGTGGACACCGGGGAGCTGTTTTTT.

This sequence joins TRBV5-5 and TRBJ2-2; TRBD2 is a possible D gene (5 bases). This CDR3 region has 13 residues. Trimming stripped 4 bases from V and 8 bases from J, with 12 bases between. Germline V gene data show CDR1 as SGHKS and CDR2 as YYEKEE (reference sequence). The CDR3: CASSPSWEGELFF. The CDR3 DNA reads as TGTGCCAGCAGCCCTTCTTGGGAGGGGGAGCTGTTTTTT.

The chain carries TRBV3-1 (or the pseudogene TRBV3-2) and TRBJ1-2; D not resolved. The ends were cut back, 7 bases at V and 2 bases at J, with 8 bases in the middle. This CDR3 region has 12 residues. The germline CDR1 and CDR2 sequences are LGHDT and YNNKEL (reference sequence). The CDR3 nucleotides read TGTGCCAGCATGAGGGAGAACTATGGCTACACCTTC. Amino acid sequence: CASMRENYGYTF.

This chain uses TRBV5-1 with TRBJ2-7; 8 nucleotides agree with TRBD1. Germline loops: CDR1 SGHRS, CDR2 YFSETQ. This CDR3 has 12 residues. Trimming cost V 3 bases and J 6 bases; bases outside gene matches: 2. The CDR3 here is CASSWTGSEQYF. The DNA of the CDR3 is TGCGCCAGCAGCTGGACAGGGTCCGAGCAGTACTTC.

V gene TRBV6-5 combines with J gene TRBJ2-1; 12 bases are shared with TRBD2. V was pared by 6 bases and J by 2 bases, with 2 bases of the junction left unmatched. The CDR3 covers 15 residues. CDR1 and CDR2 from the germline V gene are MNHEY and SVGAGI. The CDR3 DNA reads as TGTGCCAGCAGGCTAGCGGGAGGGACCTACAATGAGCAGTTCTTC. It codes for CASRLAGGTYNEQFF.

The DNA for the CDR3 is TGTGCCAGCAGCCCCCGGGGAGGGAGTAGCACAGATACGCAGTATTTT. Translating it yields CASSPRGGSSTDTQYF. V gene TRBV7-8 combines with J gene TRBJ2-3; 7 bases map to TRBD2. The ends lost 5 bases at V and 0 bases at J; junction bases unmatched: 8. Germline CDR1 reads SGHVS; CDR2 reads FQNEAQ. The CDR3 is 16 amino acids.

The V call is TRBV28, the J call TRBJ1-2; D gene ambiguous. V lost 7 bases and J lost 0, with 9 bases in between. This CDR3 is built from 13 residues. Germline CDR1 and CDR2: MDHEN and SYDVKM. CDR3 DNA: TGTGCCAGCACCTACTCCGCTAACTATGGCTACACCTTC. It specifies CASTYSANYGYTF.

The chain combines TRBV9 with TRBJ1-6; D perhaps matches TRBD1 (5 bases). Germline V lookup: CDR1 SGDLS, CDR2 YYNGEE. The CDR3 totals 13 residues. V lost 8 bases and J 9 bases, leaving 15 bases between the germline ends. The CDR3 sequence: CASQSRVGSPLHF. The CDR3 DNA follows: TGTGCCAGTCAGTCCAGGGTCGGTTCACCCCTCCACTTT.

CDR3 sequence (DNA): TGTGCCAGCAGCATTTTAGACAGGGGGCCCTACGAGCAGTACTTC. Protein sequence: CASSILDRGPYEQYF. The chain recombines TRBV5-6 with TRBJ2-7; 10 nucleotides align to TRBD1. V trimming: 4 bases; J trimming: 2 bases; junction bases outside the gene matches: 6. The CDR3 extends over 15 amino acids. Germline V gives CDR1 SGHDT, CDR2 YYEEEE.

V and J are TRBV6-2 or TRBV6-3 and TRBJ2-4, with TRBD2 identical over 13 bases. Germline V CDR1 and CDR2: MNHEY, SVGEGT. V dropped 6 bases and J dropped 0; count of bases not matched to a gene: 8. The CDR3 has 18 residues. The CDR3 DNA is TGTGCCAGCAGCCAATTGACTAGCGGGGGGCTAGCCAAAAACATTCAGTACTTC. It yields the protein CASSQLTSGGLAKNIQYF.